Included here is one TCR beta chain sequence, with context. What it binds is not known. This sample stems from a study of cytomegalovirus exposure and HLA in healthy donors. PCR used 60 Vbeta primers and 13 Jbeta primers. Using immunoSEQ multiplex PCR, the repertoire was profiled, and TCRdb retains in-frame clones only, with some absent. This table holds some 92,000 clones, 75% to 85% found once. This CDR3 is 19 amino acids long. V lost 6 bases, J lost 2 bases, and 14 bases stayed unmatched. Looked up from germline, CDR1 is ENHRY and CDR2 is SYGVKD. Study-level findings and limits: The later analysis indicated that the majority of CMV-associated TCR beta chains appeared HLA-restricted.

The sequenced material came from PBMCs. The J gene is TRBJ1-5, the V gene TRBV10-3; 12 bases fit TRBD1. This sequence was found in a man between 18 and 35 years old in good health and CMV-seropositive. This CDR3 is CAIRAPGTGGCMGNQPQHF. For the CDR3, the DNA is TGTGCCATCAGGGCCCCGGGGACAGGGGGCTGTATGGGCAATCAGCCCCAGCATTTT.